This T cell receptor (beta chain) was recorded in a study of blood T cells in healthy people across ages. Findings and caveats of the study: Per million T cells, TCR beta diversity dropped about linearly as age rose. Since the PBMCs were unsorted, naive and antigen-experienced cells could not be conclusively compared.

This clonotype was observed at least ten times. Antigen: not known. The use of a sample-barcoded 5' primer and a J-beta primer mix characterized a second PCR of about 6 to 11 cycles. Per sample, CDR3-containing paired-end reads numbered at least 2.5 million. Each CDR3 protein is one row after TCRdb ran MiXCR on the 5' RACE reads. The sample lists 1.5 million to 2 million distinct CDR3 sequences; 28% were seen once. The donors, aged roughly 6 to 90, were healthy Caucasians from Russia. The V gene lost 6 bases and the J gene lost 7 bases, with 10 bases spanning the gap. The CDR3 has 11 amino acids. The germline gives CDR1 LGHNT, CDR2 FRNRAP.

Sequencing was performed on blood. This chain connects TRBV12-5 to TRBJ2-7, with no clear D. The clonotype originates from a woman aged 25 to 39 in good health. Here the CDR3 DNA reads TGTGCTAGTGGCGGTACTGTTGAGCAGTACTTC. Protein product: CASGGTVEQYF.